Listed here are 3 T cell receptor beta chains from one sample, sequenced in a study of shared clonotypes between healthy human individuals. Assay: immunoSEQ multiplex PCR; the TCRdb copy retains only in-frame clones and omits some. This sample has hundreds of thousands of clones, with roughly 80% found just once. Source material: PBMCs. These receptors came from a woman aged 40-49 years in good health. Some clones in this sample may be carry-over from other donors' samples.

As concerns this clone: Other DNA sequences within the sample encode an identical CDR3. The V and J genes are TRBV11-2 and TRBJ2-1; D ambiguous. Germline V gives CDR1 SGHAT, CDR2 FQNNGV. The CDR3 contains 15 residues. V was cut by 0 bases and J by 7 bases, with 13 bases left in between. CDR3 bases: TGTGCCAGCAGCTTAGATCGGGCAAGTGGGAATGAGCAGTTCTTC. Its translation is CASSLDRASGNEQFF.

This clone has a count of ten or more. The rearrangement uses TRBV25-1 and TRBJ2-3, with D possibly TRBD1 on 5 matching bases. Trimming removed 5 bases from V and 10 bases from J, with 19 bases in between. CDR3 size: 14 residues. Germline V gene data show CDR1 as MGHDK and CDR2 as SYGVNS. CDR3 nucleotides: TGTGCCAGCAGTTCGACAGCCCCCACCGAGCCGCAGTATTTT. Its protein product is CASSSTAPTEPQYF. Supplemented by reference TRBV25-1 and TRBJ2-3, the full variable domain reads EADIYQTPRYLVIGTGKKITLECSQTMGHDKMYWYQQDPGMELHLIHYSYGVNSTEKGDLSSESTVSRIRTEHFPLTLESARPSHTSQYLCASSSTAPTEPQYFGPGTRLTVL.

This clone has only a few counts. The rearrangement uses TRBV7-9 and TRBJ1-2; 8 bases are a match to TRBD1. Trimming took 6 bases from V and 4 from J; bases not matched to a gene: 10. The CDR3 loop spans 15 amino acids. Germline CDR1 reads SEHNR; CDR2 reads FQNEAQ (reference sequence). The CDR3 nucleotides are TGTGCCAGCAGGAGGCCCGGACAGGGTGGCTATGGCTACACCTTC. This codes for CASRRPGQGGYGYTF.